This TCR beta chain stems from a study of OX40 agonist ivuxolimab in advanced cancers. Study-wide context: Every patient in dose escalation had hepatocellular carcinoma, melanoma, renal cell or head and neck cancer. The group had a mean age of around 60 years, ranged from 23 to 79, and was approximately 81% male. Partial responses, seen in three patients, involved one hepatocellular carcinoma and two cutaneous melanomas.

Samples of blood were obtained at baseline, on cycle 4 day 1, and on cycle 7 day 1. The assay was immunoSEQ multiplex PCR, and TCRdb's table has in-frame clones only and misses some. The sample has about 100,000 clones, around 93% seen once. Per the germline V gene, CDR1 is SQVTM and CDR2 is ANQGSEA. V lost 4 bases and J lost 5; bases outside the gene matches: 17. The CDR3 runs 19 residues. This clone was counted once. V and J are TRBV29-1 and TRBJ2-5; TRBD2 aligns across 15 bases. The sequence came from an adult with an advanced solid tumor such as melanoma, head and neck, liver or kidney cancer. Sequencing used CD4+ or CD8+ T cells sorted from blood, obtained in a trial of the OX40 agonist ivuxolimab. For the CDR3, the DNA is TGCAGCGTTGGGGGACAGGGGAGGACTAGCGGGAGGGCCGGGGAGACCCAGTACTTC. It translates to CSVGGQGRTSGRAGETQYF.